This T cell receptor (beta chain) emerged from a study of blood T cell repertoires in COVID-19. Produced via immunoSEQ multiplex PCR; TCRdb's table is partial and in-frame only. The data hold about 150,000 clones, with around 85% observed a single time. CDR3 length: 17 residues. CDR1 is LGHNA and CDR2 is YNFKEQ in the germline V gene. Unmatched junction bases numbered 9, after V lost 0 bases and J lost 5 bases. This TCR came from a man older than 75 with COVID-19, enrolled during active disease. The specimen sequenced was peripheral blood. This sequence joins TRBV4-2 and TRBJ1-2; TRBD1 agrees at 10 bases. CDR3 region: CASSQEPSDRGAYGYTF. CDR3 nucleotides: TGTGCCAGCAGCCAAGAGCCGTCGGACAGGGGGGCTTATGGCTACACCTTC.